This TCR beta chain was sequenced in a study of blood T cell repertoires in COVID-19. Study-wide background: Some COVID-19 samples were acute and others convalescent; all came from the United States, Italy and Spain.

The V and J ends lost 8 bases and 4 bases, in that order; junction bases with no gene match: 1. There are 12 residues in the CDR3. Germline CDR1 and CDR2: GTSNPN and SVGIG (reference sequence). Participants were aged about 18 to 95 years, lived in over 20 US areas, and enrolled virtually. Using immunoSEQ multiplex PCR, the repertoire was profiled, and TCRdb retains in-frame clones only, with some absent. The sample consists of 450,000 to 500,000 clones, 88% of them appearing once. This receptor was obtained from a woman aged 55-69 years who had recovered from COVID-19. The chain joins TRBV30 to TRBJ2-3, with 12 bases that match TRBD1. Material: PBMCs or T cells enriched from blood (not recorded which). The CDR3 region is CAGDRGPDTQYF. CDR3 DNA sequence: TGTGCCGGGGACAGGGGGCCAGATACGCAGTATTTT.